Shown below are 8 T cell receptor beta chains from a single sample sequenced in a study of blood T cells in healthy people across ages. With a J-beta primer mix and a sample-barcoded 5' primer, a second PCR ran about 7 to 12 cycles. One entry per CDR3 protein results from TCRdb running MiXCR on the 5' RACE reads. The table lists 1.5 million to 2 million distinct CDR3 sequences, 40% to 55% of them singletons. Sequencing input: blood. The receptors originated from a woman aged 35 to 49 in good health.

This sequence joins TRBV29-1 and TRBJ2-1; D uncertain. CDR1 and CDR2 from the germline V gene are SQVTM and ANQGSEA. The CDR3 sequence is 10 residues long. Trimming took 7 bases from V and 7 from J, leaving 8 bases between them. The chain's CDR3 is CSGVSNEQFF. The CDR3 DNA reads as TGCAGCGGGGTCTCGAATGAGCAGTTCTTC.

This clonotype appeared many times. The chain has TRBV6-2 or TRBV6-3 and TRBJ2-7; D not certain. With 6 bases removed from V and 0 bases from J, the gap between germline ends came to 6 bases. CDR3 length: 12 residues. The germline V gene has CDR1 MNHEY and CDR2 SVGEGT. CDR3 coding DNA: TGTGCCAGCAGCTGGGACTCCTACGAGCAGTACTTC. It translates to CASSWDSYEQYF.

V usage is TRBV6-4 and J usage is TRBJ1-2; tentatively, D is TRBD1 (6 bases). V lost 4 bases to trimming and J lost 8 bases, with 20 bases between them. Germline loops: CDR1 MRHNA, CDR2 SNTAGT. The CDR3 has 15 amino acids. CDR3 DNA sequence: TGTGCCAGCAGTGCTACAGGGTCTAACCTATACGGCTACACCTTC. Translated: CASSATGSNLYGYTF.

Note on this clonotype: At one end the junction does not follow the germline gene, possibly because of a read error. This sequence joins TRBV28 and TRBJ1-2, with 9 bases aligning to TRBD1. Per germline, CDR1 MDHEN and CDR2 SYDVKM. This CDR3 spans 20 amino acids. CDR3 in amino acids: CASNLDKSFIRDRVNYGYTF. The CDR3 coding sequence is TGTGCCAGCAATTTAGACAAAAGCTTTATTCGGGACAGGGTAAACTATGGCTACACCTTC.

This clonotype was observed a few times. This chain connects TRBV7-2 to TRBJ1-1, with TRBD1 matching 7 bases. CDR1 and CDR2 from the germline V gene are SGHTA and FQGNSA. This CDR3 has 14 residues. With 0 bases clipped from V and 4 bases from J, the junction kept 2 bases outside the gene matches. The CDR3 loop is CASSLAAGGTEAFF. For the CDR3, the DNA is TGTGCCAGCAGCTTAGCTGCAGGGGGCACTGAAGCTTTCTTT.

The chain's CDR3 is CASSLGTSGGEQFF. The CDR3 DNA sequence: TGTGCCAGCAGCTTGGGGACTAGCGGGGGAGAGCAGTTCTTC. The V and J genes are TRBV7-9 and TRBJ2-1; 14 bases map to TRBD2. CDR1 and CDR2 (germline): SEHNR, FQNEAQ (reference sequence). J gave up 10 bases and V 3 bases, and 2 bases lay outside the gene matches. The CDR3 runs to 14 residues.

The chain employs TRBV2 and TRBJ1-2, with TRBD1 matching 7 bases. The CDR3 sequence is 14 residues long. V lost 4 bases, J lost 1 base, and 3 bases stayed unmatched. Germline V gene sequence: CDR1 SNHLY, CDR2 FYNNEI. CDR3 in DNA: TGTGCCAGCAGTGGGACAGGATATAACTATGGCTACACCTTC. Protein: CASSGTGYNYGYTF.

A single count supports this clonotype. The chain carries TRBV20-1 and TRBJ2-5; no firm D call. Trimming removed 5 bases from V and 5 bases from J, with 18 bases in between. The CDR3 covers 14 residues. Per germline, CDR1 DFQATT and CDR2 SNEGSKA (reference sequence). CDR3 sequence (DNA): TGCAGTGCTCGTCGGTCGCTGGTGGTGGAGACCCAGTACTTC. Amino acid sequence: CSARRSLVVETQYF.